Given below is one T cell receptor (beta chain) in context. Its specificity is unknown. This entry belongs to a study of cytomegalovirus exposure and HLA in healthy donors. The wider study: The roughly 110 validation repertoires were reported in a later analysis to have been generated on the same platform as the 666 first-cohort repertoires. Study-wide points: Confirmation in vitro established that three CMV-associated chains were specific for CMV antigens. According to a subsequent analysis, TCR clusters identified in the first cohort showed a tendency to co-occur across the approximately 120 validation repertoires.

The CDR3 covers 13 residues. Germline assignment: CDR1 SGHRS and CDR2 YFSETQ. Trimming stripped 2 bases from V and 8 bases from J, with 14 bases between. The validation cohort, a group of over a hundred subjects, included the donors and was separate from the roughly 600-subject first cohort. The protocol was immunoSEQ multiplex PCR, while the TCRdb copy is restricted to in-frame clones and leaves out a portion. Among approximately 260,000 clones, 75% to 90% were seen once, and the ten largest hold less than 1.5%. The rearrangement uses TRBV5-1 and TRBJ2-7, with no clear D. The clonotype comes from a woman under 40 in good health and CMV-seropositive. Sequences were obtained from PBMCs. The chain's CDR3 is CASSLEAFEKQYF. DNA of the CDR3: TGCGCCAGCAGCTTAGAGGCCTTCGAGAAGCAGTACTTC.